The 7 T cell receptor beta chains below come from one sample, sequenced in a study of cytomegalovirus exposure and HLA in healthy donors. PCR primers comprised 60 Vbeta and 13 Jbeta primers. Method: immunoSEQ multiplex PCR; TCRdb's copy keeps in-frame clones and lacks some. Of roughly 120,000 clones listed, 55% to 80% were seen once; the top ten hold 2% to 2.5%. Sequenced material: PBMCs. These receptors came from a woman aged 25 to 39 in good health and CMV-seronegative.

This chain connects TRBV6-6 to TRBJ2-1; TRBD1 matches at 8 bases. J was trimmed by 4 bases and V by 2 bases; bases with no gene match: 4. CDR3 length: 15 amino acids. Germline V CDR1 and CDR2: MNHNY, SVGAGI (reference sequence). The CDR3, as DNA: TGTGCCAGCAGTTACGCCAGGGGGCCTTACAATGAGCAGTTCTTC. This encodes CASSYARGPYNEQFF.

This chain joins TRBV4-3 and TRBJ2-7; D not certain. The CDR3 runs to 15 residues. The V end lost 0 bases, the J end lost 0 bases, and 9 bases lay between the germline ends. Germline loops: CDR1 LGHNA, CDR2 YSLEER. The CDR3 DNA is TGCGCCAGCAGCCAAGAACTACAATTCTCCTACGAGCAGTACTTC. Its protein is CASSQELQFSYEQYF.

The J gene is TRBJ2-3, the V gene TRBV7-2, with TRBD2 as a possible D gene (6 bases). This CDR3 is 15 amino acids long. Germline CDR1 reads SGHTA; CDR2 reads FQGNSA. Trimming pared 7 bases from V and 1 base from J, leaving 15 bases between. The CDR3 region has the DNA TGTGCCAGCACCGTTCTAGCGTGGGGCACAGATACGCAGTATTTT. Amino acids: CASTVLAWGTDTQYF.

The V call is TRBV5-6, the J call TRBJ1-1; D remains ambiguous. V lost 4 bases to trimming and J lost 3 bases, with 4 bases between them. CDR3 length: 11 residues. CDR1 and CDR2 (germline): SGHDT, YYEEEE. CDR3 nucleotide sequence: TGTGCCAGCAGCCGGGACACTGAAGCTTTCTTT. Protein sequence: CASSRDTEAFF.

The rearrangement joins TRBV29-1 to TRBJ1-1, with D uncertain. Germline CDR1 SQVTM, CDR2 ANQGSEA. V lost 4 bases, J lost 3 bases, and 12 bases lay in between. There are 13 residues in the CDR3. CDR3 nucleotide sequence: TGCAGCGTTGCGTCCGGCGGAGACACTGAAGCTTTCTTT. Its translation: CSVASGGDTEAFF.

The chain recombines TRBV11-2 with TRBJ2-3; 7 bases match TRBD1. The CDR3 loop spans 15 amino acids. CDR1 is SGHAT, CDR2 FQNNGV, per germline. With 1 base clipped from V and 4 bases from J, the junction kept 5 bases outside the gene matches. The CDR3 DNA is TGTGCCAGCAGCTTAGGGCACAGGGGCCCAGATACGCAGTATTTT. It codes for CASSLGHRGPDTQYF. Drawing the rest from reference TRBV11-2 and TRBJ2-3, the complete variable domain is EAGVAQSPRYKIIEKRQSVAFWCNPISGHATLYWYQQILGQGPKLLIQFQNNGVVDDSQLPKDRFSAERLKGVDSTLKIQPAKLEDSAVYLCASSLGHRGPDTQYFGPGTRLTVL.

In its sample, this clone was seen a few times. The gene calls are TRBV28 and TRBJ1-2, with D perhaps TRBD1 (6 bases). Germline assignment: CDR1 MDHEN and CDR2 SYDVKM. Trimming removed 6 bases at V and 3 bases at J, with 11 bases between. This CDR3 is built from 13 residues. The chain's CDR3 is CASSSAGDYGYTF. CDR3 nucleotides: TGTGCCAGCAGCTCAGCAGGGGACTATGGCTACACCTTC.